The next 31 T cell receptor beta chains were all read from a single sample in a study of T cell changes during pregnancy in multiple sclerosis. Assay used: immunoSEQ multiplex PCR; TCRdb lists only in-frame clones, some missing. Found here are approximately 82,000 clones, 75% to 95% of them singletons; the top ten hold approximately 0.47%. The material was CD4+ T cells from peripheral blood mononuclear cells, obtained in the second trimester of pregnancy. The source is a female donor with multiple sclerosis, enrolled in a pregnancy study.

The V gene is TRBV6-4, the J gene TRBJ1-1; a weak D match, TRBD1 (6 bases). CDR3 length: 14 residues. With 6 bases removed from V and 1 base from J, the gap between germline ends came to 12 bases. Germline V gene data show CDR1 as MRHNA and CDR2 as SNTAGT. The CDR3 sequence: CASSRTEENTEAFF. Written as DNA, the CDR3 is TGTGCCAGCAGCCGGACAGAGGAGAACACTGAAGCTTTCTTT.

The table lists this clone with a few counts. CDR3 coding DNA: TGTGCCAGCAGTTCCTTCTATGGCTACACCTTC. This gives the protein CASSSFYGYTF. V is TRBV28 and J is TRBJ1-2, with D uncertain. The CDR3 loop spans 11 amino acids. The ends were cut back, 4 bases at V and 4 bases at J, with 4 bases in the middle. Germline loops: CDR1 MDHEN, CDR2 SYDVKM.

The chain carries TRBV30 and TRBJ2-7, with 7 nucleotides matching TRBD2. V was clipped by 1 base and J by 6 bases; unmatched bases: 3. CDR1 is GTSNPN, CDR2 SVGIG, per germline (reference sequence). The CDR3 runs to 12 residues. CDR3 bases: TGTGCCTGGAGTGGACTAGCCTTCGAGCAGTACTTC. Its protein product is CAWSGLAFEQYF.

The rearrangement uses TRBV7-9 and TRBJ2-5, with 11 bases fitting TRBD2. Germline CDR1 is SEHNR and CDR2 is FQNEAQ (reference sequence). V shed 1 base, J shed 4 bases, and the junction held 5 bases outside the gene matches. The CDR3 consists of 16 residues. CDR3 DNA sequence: TGTGCCAGCAGCTTAGATACTAGCGGGAGATCAGAGACCCAGTACTTC. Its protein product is CASSLDTSGRSETQYF.

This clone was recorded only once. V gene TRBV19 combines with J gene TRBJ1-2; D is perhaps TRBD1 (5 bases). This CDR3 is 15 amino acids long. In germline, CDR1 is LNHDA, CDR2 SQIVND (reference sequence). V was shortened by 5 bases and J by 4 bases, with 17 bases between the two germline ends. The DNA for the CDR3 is TGTGCCAGTAGTCCCAGGATGACAGCTTTCTATGGCTACACCTTC. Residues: CASSPRMTAFYGYTF. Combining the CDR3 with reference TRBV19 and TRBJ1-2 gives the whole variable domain DGGITQSPKYLFRKEGQNVTLSCEQNLNHDAMYWYRQDPGQGLRLIYYSQIVNDFQKGDIAEGYSVSREKKESFPLTVTSAQKNPTAFYLCASSPRMTAFYGYTFGSGTRLTVV.

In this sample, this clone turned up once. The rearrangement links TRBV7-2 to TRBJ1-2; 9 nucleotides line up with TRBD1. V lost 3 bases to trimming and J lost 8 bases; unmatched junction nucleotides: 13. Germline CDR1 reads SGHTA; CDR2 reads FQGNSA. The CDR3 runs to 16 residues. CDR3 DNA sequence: TGTGCCAGCAGCTTCCACCCGGGACAGGGTAATCTGGGCTACACCTTC. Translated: CASSFHPGQGNLGYTF.

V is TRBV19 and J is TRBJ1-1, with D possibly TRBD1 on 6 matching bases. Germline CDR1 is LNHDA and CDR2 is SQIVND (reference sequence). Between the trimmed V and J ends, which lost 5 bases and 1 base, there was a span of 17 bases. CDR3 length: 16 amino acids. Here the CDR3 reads CASSYGGAGANTEAFF. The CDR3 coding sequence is TGTGCCAGTAGTTATGGGGGCGCGGGGGCGAACACTGAAGCTTTCTTT.

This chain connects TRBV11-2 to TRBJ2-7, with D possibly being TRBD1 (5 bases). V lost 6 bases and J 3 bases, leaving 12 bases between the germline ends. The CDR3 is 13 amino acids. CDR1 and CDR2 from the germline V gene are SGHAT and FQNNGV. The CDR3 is CASSSYQGYEQYF. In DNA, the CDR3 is TGTGCCAGCAGTTCCTATCAGGGCTACGAGCAGTACTTC.

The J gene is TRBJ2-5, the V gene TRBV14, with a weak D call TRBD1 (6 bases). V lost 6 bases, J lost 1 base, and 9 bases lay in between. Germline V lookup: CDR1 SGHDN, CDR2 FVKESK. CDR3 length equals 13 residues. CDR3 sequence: CASRQDSQETQYF. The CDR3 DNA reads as TGTGCCAGCAGACAGGACAGCCAAGAGACCCAGTACTTC.

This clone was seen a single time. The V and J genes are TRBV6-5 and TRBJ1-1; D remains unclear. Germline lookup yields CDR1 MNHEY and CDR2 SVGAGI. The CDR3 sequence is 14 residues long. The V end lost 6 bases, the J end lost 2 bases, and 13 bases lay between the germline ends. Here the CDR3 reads CASSNPSPNTEAFF. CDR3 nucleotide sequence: TGTGCCAGCAGCAATCCCAGTCCAAACACTGAAGCTTTCTTT.

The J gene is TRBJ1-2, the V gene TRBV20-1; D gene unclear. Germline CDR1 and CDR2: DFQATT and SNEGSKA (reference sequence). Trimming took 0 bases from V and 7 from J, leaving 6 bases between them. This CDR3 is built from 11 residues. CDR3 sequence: CSARDRGGYTF. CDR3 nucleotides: TGCAGTGCTAGAGATCGGGGTGGCTACACCTTC.

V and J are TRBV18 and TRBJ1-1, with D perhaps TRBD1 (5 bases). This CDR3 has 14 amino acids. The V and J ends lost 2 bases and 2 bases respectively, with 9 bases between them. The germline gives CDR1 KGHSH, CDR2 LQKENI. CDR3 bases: TGTGCCAGCTCACCATGGGGGGTAAACACTGAAGCTTTCTTT. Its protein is CASSPWGVNTEAFF. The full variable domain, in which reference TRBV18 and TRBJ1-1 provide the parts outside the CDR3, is NAGVMQNPRHLVRRRGQEARLRCSPMKGHSHVYWYRQLPEEGLKFMVYLQKENIIDESGMPKERFSAEFPKEGPSILRIQQVVRGDSAAYFCASSPWGVNTEAFFGQGTRLTVV.

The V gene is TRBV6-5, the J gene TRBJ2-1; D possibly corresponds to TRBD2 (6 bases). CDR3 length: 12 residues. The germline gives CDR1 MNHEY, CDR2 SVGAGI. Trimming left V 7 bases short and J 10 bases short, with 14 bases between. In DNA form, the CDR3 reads TGTGCCAGCACCTCCACGGGGGTAGAGCAGTTCTTC. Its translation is CASTSTGVEQFF.

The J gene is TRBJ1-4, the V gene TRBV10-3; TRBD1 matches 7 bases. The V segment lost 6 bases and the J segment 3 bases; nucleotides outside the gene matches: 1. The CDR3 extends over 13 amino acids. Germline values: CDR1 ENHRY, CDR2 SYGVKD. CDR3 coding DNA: TGTGCCATCAGGGGGACAGCTAATGAAAAACTGTTTTTT. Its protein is CAIRGTANEKLFF.

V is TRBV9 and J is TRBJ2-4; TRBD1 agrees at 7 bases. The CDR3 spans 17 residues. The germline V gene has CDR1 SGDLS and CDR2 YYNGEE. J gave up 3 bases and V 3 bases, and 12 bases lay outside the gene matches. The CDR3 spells CASSASTGALGKNIQYF. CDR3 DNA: TGTGCCAGCAGCGCCTCCACAGGGGCTCTGGGCAAAAACATTCAGTACTTC.

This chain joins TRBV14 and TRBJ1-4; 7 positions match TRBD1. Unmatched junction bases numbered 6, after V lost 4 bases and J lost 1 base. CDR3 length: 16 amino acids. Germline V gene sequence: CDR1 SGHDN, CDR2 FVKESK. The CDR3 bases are TGTGCCAGCAGCCCTATTAACAGGGGAACTAATGAAAAACTGTTTTTT. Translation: CASSPINRGTNEKLFF.

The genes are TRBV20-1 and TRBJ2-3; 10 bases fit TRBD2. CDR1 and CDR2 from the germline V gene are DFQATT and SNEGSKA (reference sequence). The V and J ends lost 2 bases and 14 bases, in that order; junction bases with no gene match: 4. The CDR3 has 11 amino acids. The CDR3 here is CSARIGTSVYF. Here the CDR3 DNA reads TGCAGTGCTAGAATCGGGACTAGCGTGTATTTT.

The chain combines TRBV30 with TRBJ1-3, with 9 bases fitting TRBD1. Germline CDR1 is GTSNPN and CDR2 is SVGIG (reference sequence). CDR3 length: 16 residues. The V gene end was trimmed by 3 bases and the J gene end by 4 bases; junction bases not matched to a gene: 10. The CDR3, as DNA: TGTGCCTGGAGGACCCCGGGACAGGGAACGGGAAACACCATATATTTT. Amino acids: CAWRTPGQGTGNTIYF.

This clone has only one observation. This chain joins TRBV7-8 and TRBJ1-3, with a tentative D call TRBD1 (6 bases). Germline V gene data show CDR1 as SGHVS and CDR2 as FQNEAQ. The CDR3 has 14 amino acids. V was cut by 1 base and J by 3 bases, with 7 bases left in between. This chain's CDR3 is CASSLGTDGNTIYF. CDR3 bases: TGTGCCAGCAGCTTAGGGACAGATGGAAACACCATATATTTT.

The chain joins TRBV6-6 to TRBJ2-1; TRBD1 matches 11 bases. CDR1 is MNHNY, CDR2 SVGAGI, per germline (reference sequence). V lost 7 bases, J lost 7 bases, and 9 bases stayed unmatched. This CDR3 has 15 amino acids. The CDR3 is CASNGGGTGGNEQFF. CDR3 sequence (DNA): TGTGCCAGCAATGGGGGGGGGACAGGGGGGAATGAGCAGTTCTTC.

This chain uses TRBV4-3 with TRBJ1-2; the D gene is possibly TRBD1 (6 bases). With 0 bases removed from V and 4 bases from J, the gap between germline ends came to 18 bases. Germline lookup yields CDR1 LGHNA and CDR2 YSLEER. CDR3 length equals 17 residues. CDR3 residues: CASSQDPRTGSGYGYTF. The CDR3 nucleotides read TGCGCCAGCAGCCAAGATCCGAGAACAGGGTCAGGCTATGGCTACACCTTC.

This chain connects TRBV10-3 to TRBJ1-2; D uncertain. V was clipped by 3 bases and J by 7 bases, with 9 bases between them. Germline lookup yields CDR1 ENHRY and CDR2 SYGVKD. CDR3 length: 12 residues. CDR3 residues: CAISDVRAGYTF. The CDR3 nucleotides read TGTGCCATCAGTGATGTGAGAGCTGGCTACACCTTC.

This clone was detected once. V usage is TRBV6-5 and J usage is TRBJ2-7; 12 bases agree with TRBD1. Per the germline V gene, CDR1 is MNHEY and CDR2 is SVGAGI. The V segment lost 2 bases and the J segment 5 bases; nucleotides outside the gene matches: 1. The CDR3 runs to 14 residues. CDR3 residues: CASSYGTGGHEQYF. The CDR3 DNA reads TGTGCCAGCAGTTACGGGACAGGGGGCCACGAGCAGTACTTC.

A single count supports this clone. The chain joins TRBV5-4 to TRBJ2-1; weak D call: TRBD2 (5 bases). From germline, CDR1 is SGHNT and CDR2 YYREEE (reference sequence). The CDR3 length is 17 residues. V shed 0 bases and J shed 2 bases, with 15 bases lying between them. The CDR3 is CASSLVVSSGPYNEQFF. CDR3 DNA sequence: TGTGCCAGCAGCTTGGTCGTCTCCAGCGGACCCTACAATGAGCAGTTCTTC.

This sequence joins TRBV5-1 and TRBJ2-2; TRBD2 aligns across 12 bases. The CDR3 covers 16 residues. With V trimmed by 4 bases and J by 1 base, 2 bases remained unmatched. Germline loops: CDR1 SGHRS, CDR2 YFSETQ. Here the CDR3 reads CASSRGLAGNTGELFF. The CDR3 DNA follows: TGCGCCAGCAGCAGGGGACTAGCGGGGAACACCGGGGAGCTGTTTTTT.

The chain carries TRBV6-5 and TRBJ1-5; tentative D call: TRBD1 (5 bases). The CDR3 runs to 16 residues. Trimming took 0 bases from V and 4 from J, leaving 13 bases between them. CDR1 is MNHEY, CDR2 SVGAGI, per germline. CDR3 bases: TGTGCCAGCAGTTACTCCGGGACCGGGACTAATCAGCCCCAGCATTTT. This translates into CASSYSGTGTNQPQHF.

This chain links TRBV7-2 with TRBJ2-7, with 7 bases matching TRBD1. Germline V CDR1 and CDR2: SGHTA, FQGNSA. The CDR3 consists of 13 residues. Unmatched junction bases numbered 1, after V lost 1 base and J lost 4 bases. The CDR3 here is CASSLDRGYEQYF. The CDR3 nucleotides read TGTGCCAGCAGCTTAGACAGGGGTTACGAGCAGTACTTC.

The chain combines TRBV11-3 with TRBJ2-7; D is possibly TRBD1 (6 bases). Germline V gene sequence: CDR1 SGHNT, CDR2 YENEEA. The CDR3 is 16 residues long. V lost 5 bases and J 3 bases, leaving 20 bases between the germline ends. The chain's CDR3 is CASSPIAGTLIYEQYF. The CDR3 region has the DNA TGTGCCAGCAGCCCAATTGCCGGGACACTTATCTACGAGCAGTACTTC.

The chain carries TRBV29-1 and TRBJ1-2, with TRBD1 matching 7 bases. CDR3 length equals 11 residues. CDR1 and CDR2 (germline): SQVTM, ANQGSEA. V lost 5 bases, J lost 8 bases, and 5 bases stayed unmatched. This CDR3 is CSVLGGAGYTF. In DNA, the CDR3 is TGCAGCGTTCTAGGGGGCGCAGGCTACACCTTC.

CDR3 nucleotide sequence: TGTGCCAGTAGTCGAAAATTATTGGGGGGACCCGGGGAGCTGTTTTTT. As protein: CASSRKLLGGPGELFF. The V call is TRBV19, the J call TRBJ2-2, with D perhaps matching TRBD2 (6 bases). V was cut by 5 bases and J by 6 bases, with 19 bases left in between. The germline CDR1 and CDR2 sequences are LNHDA and SQIVND (reference sequence). The CDR3 consists of 16 residues.

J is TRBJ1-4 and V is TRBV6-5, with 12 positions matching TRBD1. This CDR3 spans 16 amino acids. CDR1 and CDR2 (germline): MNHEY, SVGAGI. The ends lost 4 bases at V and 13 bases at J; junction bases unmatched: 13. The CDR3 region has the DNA TGTGCCAGCAGTTCGCGTCCCGGGACAGGGGGCGCGACACTGTTTTTT. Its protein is CASSSRPGTGGATLFF.